Below, 32 T cell receptor beta chains from the same sample are listed, as sequenced in a study of OX40 agonist ivuxolimab in advanced cancers. Generated by immunoSEQ multiplex PCR, the TCRdb table keeps only in-frame clones and is missing some. This table holds fewer than 120,000 clones, roughly 89% found once. The source material was CD4+ or CD8+ T cells sorted from blood, sampled in a trial of the OX40 agonist ivuxolimab. All receptors come from an adult with an advanced solid tumor such as melanoma, head and neck, liver or kidney cancer.

The chain is built from TRBV6-5 and TRBJ2-2; D gene ambiguous. CDR1 MNHEY and CDR2 SVGAGI come from the germline V gene. The V end was cut by 5 bases, the J end by 6 bases, with 10 bases between. The length of the CDR3 is 13 residues. The CDR3 protein is CASSLPSPGELFF. Written as DNA, the CDR3 is TGTGCCAGCAGTCTTCCATCGCCCGGGGAGCTGTTTTTT.

The J gene is TRBJ1-5, the V gene TRBV28; no firm D call. V shed 6 bases and J shed 13 bases, with 13 bases lying between them. Germline V gene data show CDR1 as MDHEN and CDR2 as SYDVKM. The CDR3 is made up of 11 amino acids. CDR3 coding DNA: TGTGCCAGCAGGCTTTTTGATGCTCAGCATTTT. This sequence encodes CASRLFDAQHF.

This clone was detected once. This chain joins TRBV7-2 and TRBJ1-1, with D uncertain. Trimming left V 3 bases short and J 1 base short, with 9 bases between. The CDR3 loop spans 14 amino acids. CDR1 is SGHTA and CDR2 is FQGNSA in the germline V gene. The chain's CDR3 is CASSLMRKNTEAFF. The DNA for the CDR3 is TGTGCCAGCAGCTTGATGCGGAAGAACACTGAAGCTTTCTTT.

V and J are TRBV30 and TRBJ1-5, with a possible D match to TRBD1 (5 bases). CDR3 length equals 14 residues. V shed 0 bases and J shed 1 base, with 7 bases lying between them. The germline V gene encodes CDR1 GTSNPN and CDR2 SVGIG (reference sequence). In DNA form, the CDR3 reads TGTGCCTGGAGTGTAAGACAGAGCAATCAGCCCCAGCATTTT. Encoded protein: CAWSVRQSNQPQHF.

The V gene is TRBV4-2, the J gene TRBJ2-3; tentative D call: TRBD2 (6 bases). In germline, CDR1 is LGHNA, CDR2 YNFKEQ. V lost 0 bases to trimming and J lost 4 bases, with 11 bases between them. The CDR3 extends over 15 amino acids. The CDR3 protein is CASSQDRRGADTQYF. The CDR3 DNA is TGTGCCAGCAGCCAAGATAGGCGGGGCGCAGATACGCAGTATTTT.

This chain links TRBV5-1 with TRBJ1-2; tentatively, D is TRBD1 (6 bases). V was cut by 5 bases and J by 4 bases, with 12 bases left in between. CDR3 size: 13 residues. Germline CDR1 reads SGHRS; CDR2 reads YFSETQ. CDR3 coding DNA: TGCGCCAGCAGGCAACAGGGACCCTATGGCTACACCTTC. Translating it yields CASRQQGPYGYTF.

CDR3: CASSSPGTQSRDHTEAFF. The DNA for the CDR3 is TGTGCCAGCAGCTCCCCCGGGACACAATCAAGGGATCACACTGAAGCTTTCTTT. The chain couples TRBV5-6 to TRBJ1-1, with D possibly matching TRBD1 (6 bases). Between the trimmed V and J ends, which lost 3 bases and 3 bases, there was a span of 24 bases. The CDR3 sequence is 18 residues long. Germline CDR1 reads SGHDT; CDR2 reads YYEEEE.

This clone came up once. The genes are TRBV7-9 and TRBJ1-1, with TRBD1 matching 9 bases. The J segment lost 3 bases and the V segment lost 7 bases, leaving 12 bases of the junction unmatched. CDR1 and CDR2 (germline): SEHNR, FQNEAQ (reference sequence). The CDR3 totals 16 residues. CDR3 nucleotides: TGTGCCAGCACAAAAACAGGGGGCGTGGGCGACACTGAAGCTTTCTTT. Translation gives CASTKTGGVGDTEAFF.

J is TRBJ2-1 and V is TRBV6-6; 13 bases map to TRBD2. The CDR3 loop spans 15 amino acids. Trimming cost V 5 bases and J 14 bases; bases outside gene matches: 12. Germline CDR1 MNHNY, CDR2 SVGAGI (reference sequence). The CDR3: CASSLATSGRSREFF. The CDR3 DNA sequence: TGTGCCAGCAGTCTCGCGACTAGCGGGAGGTCGAGGGAGTTCTTC.

This chain joins TRBV7-2 and TRBJ1-1; D unresolved. Germline V gives CDR1 SGHTA, CDR2 FQGNSA. V was pared by 2 bases and J by 7 bases, with 11 bases between. The CDR3 spans 13 residues. In nucleotides, the CDR3 is TGTGCCAGCAGCTTATTGGGTCTGGGTGAAGCTTTCTTT. This encodes CASSLLGLGEAFF.

This clone was detected a few times. The chain joins TRBV6-1 to TRBJ1-6; tentative D call: TRBD1 (5 bases). The V end was cut by 5 bases, the J end by 7 bases, with 12 bases between. In germline, CDR1 is MNHNS, CDR2 SASEGT. The CDR3 totals 14 residues. CDR3 sequence (DNA): TGTGCCAGCAGTTCAACATGGGGGAATTCACCCCTCCACTTT. This translates into CASSSTWGNSPLHF.

The chain's CDR3 is CASNSGQNRYEQYF. The CDR3 DNA reads TGTGCCAGCAACTCGGGACAGAATCGCTACGAGCAGTACTTC. V gene TRBV7-6 combines with J gene TRBJ2-7; 7 nucleotides align to TRBD1. The CDR3 is made up of 14 amino acids. The V gene end was trimmed by 7 bases and the J gene end by 3 bases; junction bases not matched to a gene: 9. CDR1 and CDR2 (germline): SGHVS, FNYEAQ.

This chain joins TRBV27 and TRBJ1-4, with TRBD1 identical over 10 bases. CDR3 length: 16 residues. Per the germline V gene, CDR1 is MNHEY and CDR2 is SMNVEV (reference sequence). The J segment lost 8 bases and the V segment lost 0 bases, leaving 6 bases of the junction unmatched. In DNA, the CDR3 is TGTGCCAGCAGTTTATCCCGACAGGGGGCGCGGGAAAAACTGTTTTTT. It encodes CASSLSRQGAREKLFF.

The chain joins TRBV28 to TRBJ2-5; D might be TRBD2 (7 bases). V lost 7 bases to trimming and J lost 2 bases, with 14 bases between them. Germline CDR1 is MDHEN and CDR2 is SYDVKM. This CDR3 has 14 residues. CDR3 protein: CASTRGGVQETQYF. DNA for the CDR3: TGTGCCAGCACAAGGGGGGGGGTGCAAGAGACCCAGTACTTC.

The chain uses TRBV12-5 and TRBJ2-1; D unclear. The CDR3 totals 18 residues. The ends were cut back, 0 bases at V and 0 bases at J, with 15 bases in the middle. Germline assignment: CDR1 LGHNT and CDR2 FRNRAP. The CDR3 DNA sequence: TGTGCTAGTGGTTTGGTATCCCTAACCTTTAGCTCCTACAATGAGCAGTTCTTC. Translation gives CASGLVSLTFSSYNEQFF.

This rearrangement joins TRBV7-9 to TRBJ1-1, with 10 bases that match TRBD1. V shed 5 bases, J shed 4 bases, and the junction held 7 bases outside the gene matches. Germline lookup yields CDR1 SEHNR and CDR2 FQNEAQ (reference sequence). This CDR3 comprises 15 residues. This CDR3 reads CASSTRQGARTEAFF. In DNA form, the CDR3 reads TGTGCCAGCAGCACACGACAGGGGGCGCGCACTGAAGCTTTCTTT. Full variable domain (missing parts from reference TRBV7-9 and TRBJ1-1): DTGVSQNPRHKITKRGQNVTFRCDPISEHNRLYWYRQTLGQGPEFLTYFQNEAQLEKSRLLSDRFSAERPKGSFSTLEIQRTEQGDSAMYLCASSTRQGARTEAFFGQGTRLTVV.

This clone was observed once. This rearrangement joins TRBV18 to TRBJ1-2; tentative D call: TRBD1 (5 bases). The germline V gene has CDR1 KGHSH and CDR2 LQKENI. With 2 bases removed from V and 2 bases from J, the gap between germline ends came to 12 bases. The CDR3 consists of 15 residues. CDR3 bases: TGTGCCAGCTCACCAGGCGGACACGACAACTATGGCTACACCTTC. Residues: CASSPGGHDNYGYTF.

As for this clone: Given a much more abundant clone one base away, this may be a read error. Distinct nucleotide sequences in the sample also encode this CDR3. The chain combines TRBV7-3 with TRBJ1-5; TRBD1 might be the D (5 bases). With 5 bases removed from V and 2 bases from J, the gap between germline ends came to 7 bases. This CDR3 has 13 residues. CDR1 and CDR2 from the germline V gene are SGHTA and FQGTGA. For the CDR3, the DNA is TGTGCCAGCAGCCCGGGGGGCAATCAGCCCCAGCATTTT. Its translation is CASSPGGNQPQHF.

CDR3 sequence reads: CASSPGGGANTEAFF. The CDR3 nucleotides read TGTGCCAGCAGCCCGGGGGGTGGGGCGAACACTGAAGCTTTCTTT. The gene calls are TRBV27 and TRBJ1-1; possible D gene TRBD1, 5 bases. The CDR3 contains 15 residues. The germline CDR1 and CDR2 sequences are MNHEY and SMNVEV (reference sequence). V was trimmed by 6 bases and J by 1 base, leaving 15 bases between them.

This clone was counted once. The chain's CDR3 is CASSPDRGLPEQYF. The CDR3 DNA sequence: TGTGCCAGCAGCCCCGACAGGGGGCTCCCGGAGCAGTACTTC. The chain recombines TRBV5-6 with TRBJ2-7; 10 bases align to TRBD1. The CDR3 spans 14 residues. V gave up 4 bases and J gave up 7 bases; unmatched junction bases: 8. Germline CDR1 reads SGHDT; CDR2 reads YYEEEE.

The gene calls are TRBV7-3 and TRBJ2-6; D possibly corresponds to TRBD1 (5 bases). The CDR3 loop spans 19 amino acids. Germline V gene sequence: CDR1 SGHTA, CDR2 FQGTGA. V was clipped by 3 bases and J by 0 bases, with 18 bases between them. CDR3 in amino acids: CASSFSGPVFDSGANVLTF. As DNA, the CDR3 is TGTGCCAGCAGCTTTTCAGGGCCCGTATTCGACTCTGGGGCCAACGTCCTGACTTTC. The full variable domain, with the rest looked up from reference TRBV7-3 and TRBJ2-6, is GAGVSQTPSNKVTEKGKYVELRCDPISGHTALYWYRQSLGQGPEFLIYFQGTGAADDSGLPNDRFFAVRPEGSVSTLKIQRTERGDSAVYLCASSFSGPVFDSGANVLTFGAGSRLTVL.

This chain joins TRBV7-2 and TRBJ2-7; TRBD2 might be the D (6 bases). The CDR3 is made up of 14 amino acids. CDR1 and CDR2 from the germline V gene are SGHTA and FQGNSA. V dropped 5 bases and J dropped 5 bases, with 16 bases sitting between them. The CDR3 is CASSPTRTTDEQYF. The CDR3 bases are TGTGCCAGCAGCCCGACCAGGACTACCGACGAGCAGTACTTC.

The V and J genes are TRBV27 and TRBJ2-7; 8 positions match TRBD2. J lost 3 bases, V lost 5 bases, and 6 bases had no gene match. The CDR3 is 14 residues long. Germline V CDR1 and CDR2: MNHEY, SMNVEV (reference sequence). The CDR3 DNA reads TGTGCCAGCAGTCGGAGGGGACTAGACTACGAGCAGTACTTC. This gives the protein CASSRRGLDYEQYF.

The chain employs TRBV7-8 and TRBJ1-1; 8 nucleotides match TRBD1. The CDR3 is 19 amino acids. The ends lost 5 bases at V and 0 bases at J; junction bases unmatched: 17. The germline CDR1 and CDR2 sequences are SGHVS and FQNEAQ. The CDR3 nucleotides read TGTGCCAGCAGCCAGAACACTTGGACAGGGAGGAGGGTGAACACTGAAGCTTTCTTT. This translates into CASSQNTWTGRRVNTEAFF.

This chain joins TRBV18 and TRBJ2-6; tentatively, D is TRBD2 (5 bases). V lost 0 bases and J lost 2, with 8 bases in between. CDR3 length: 16 residues. CDR1 KGHSH and CDR2 LQKENI come from the germline V gene. The CDR3 spells CASSPPGKPGANVLTF. The CDR3 nucleotides read TGTGCCAGCTCACCACCCGGGAAACCTGGGGCCAACGTCCTGACTTTC.

DNA for the CDR3: TGCGCCAGCAGCTTGGTAACCGGGACTAACGCAGATACGCAGTATTTT. Amino acids: CASSLVTGTNADTQYF. The genes are TRBV5-1 and TRBJ2-3, with 7 positions matching TRBD2. Germline lookup yields CDR1 SGHRS and CDR2 YFSETQ. This CDR3 has 16 amino acids. V shed 0 bases and J 4 bases; nucleotides not matched to a gene: 8.

The chain recombines TRBV29-1 with TRBJ2-5; D gene uncertain. CDR1 and CDR2 (germline): SQVTM, ANQGSEA. V was cut by 0 bases and J by 0 bases, with 11 bases left in between. CDR3 length equals 15 residues. CDR3 bases: TGCAGCGTTGAAGATCGAAGGTGGTACCAAGAGACCCAGTACTTC. Residues: CSVEDRRWYQETQYF.

This clone is a singleton in its sample. This chain connects TRBV6-1 to TRBJ1-1, with D unresolved. CDR1 is MNHNS and CDR2 is SASEGT in the germline V gene. CDR3 length: 12 residues. V shed 7 bases and J shed 4 bases, with 10 bases lying between them. The CDR3 bases are TGTGCCAGCAATGGGATTTCCACTGAAGCTTTCTTT. Amino acids: CASNGISTEAFF.

The chain combines TRBV7-3 with TRBJ1-5, with a weak D call TRBD1 (5 bases). Germline loops: CDR1 SGHTA, CDR2 FQGTGA. The ends were cut back, 2 bases at V and 1 base at J, with 18 bases in the middle. CDR3 size: 18 residues. CDR3 in amino acids: CASSLGTYESASNQPQHF. CDR3 in DNA: TGTGCCAGCAGCTTAGGGACGTACGAATCGGCCAGCAATCAGCCCCAGCATTTT.

The CDR3 bases are TGTGCCAGCCCCGCACAGGGAAGGGGCACCGGGGAGCTGTTTTTT. Translating gives CASPAQGRGTGELFF. V usage is TRBV18 and J usage is TRBJ2-2, with a weak D call TRBD1 (6 bases). The CDR3 contains 15 residues. Germline lookup yields CDR1 KGHSH and CDR2 LQKENI. The V end was cut by 8 bases, the J end by 4 bases, with 17 bases between.

The V gene is TRBV30, the J gene TRBJ1-6, with D hard to call. The CDR3 is 11 residues long. The germline V gene has CDR1 GTSNPN and CDR2 SVGIG (reference sequence). Deletions cut 3 bases from V and 5 bases from J, with 2 bases between. The CDR3 nucleotides are TGTGCCTGGAGCGATAATTCACCCCTCCACTTT. This translates into CAWSDNSPLHF.

The gene calls are TRBV5-1 and TRBJ2-2; 7 nucleotides align to TRBD1. CDR1 SGHRS and CDR2 YFSETQ come from the germline V gene. The V and J ends lost 3 bases and 5 bases, in that order; junction bases with no gene match: 16. This CDR3 is 18 amino acids long. The CDR3 protein is CASSSQTRGQVQTGELFF. CDR3 coding DNA: TGCGCCAGCAGCTCCCAAACCCGTGGACAGGTCCAAACCGGGGAGCTGTTTTTT.